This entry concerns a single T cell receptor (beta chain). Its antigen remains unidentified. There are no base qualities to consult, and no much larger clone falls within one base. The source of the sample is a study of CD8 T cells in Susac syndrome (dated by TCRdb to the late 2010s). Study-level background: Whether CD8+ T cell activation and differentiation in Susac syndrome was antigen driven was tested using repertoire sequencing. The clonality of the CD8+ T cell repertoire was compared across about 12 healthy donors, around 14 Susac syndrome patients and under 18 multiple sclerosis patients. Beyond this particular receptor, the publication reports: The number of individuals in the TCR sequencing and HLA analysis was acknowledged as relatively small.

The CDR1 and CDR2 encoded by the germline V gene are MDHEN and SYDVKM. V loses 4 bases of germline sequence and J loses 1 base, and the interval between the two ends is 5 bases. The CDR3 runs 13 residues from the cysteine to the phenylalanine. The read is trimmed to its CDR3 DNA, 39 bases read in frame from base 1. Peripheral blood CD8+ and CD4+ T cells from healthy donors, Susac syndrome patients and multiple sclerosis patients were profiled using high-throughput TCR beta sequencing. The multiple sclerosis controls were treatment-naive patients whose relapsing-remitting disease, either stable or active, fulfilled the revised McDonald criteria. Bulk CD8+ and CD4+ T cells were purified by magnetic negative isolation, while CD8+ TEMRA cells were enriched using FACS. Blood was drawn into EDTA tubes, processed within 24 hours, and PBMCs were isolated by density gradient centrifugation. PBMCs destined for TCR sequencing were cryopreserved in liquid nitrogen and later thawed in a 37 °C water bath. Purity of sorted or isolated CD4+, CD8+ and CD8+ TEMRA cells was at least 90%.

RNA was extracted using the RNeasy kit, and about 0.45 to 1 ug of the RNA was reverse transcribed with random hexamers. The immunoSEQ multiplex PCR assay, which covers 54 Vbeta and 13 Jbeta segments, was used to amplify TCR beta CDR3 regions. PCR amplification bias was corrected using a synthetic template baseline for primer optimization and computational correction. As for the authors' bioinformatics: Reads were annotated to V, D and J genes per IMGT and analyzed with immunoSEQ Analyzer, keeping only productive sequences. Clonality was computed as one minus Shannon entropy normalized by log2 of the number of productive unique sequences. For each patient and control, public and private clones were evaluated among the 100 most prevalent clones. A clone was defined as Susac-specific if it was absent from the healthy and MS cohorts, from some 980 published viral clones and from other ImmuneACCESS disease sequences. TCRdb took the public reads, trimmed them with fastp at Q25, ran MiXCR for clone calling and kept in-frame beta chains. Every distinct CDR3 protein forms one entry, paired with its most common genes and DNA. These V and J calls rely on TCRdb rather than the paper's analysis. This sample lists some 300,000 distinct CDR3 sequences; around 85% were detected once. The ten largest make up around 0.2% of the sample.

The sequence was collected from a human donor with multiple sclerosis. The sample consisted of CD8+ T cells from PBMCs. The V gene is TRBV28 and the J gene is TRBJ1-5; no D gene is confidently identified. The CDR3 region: CASSSPSNQPQHF. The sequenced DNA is TGTGCCAGCAGTTCCCCCAGCAATCAGCCCCAGCATTTT.